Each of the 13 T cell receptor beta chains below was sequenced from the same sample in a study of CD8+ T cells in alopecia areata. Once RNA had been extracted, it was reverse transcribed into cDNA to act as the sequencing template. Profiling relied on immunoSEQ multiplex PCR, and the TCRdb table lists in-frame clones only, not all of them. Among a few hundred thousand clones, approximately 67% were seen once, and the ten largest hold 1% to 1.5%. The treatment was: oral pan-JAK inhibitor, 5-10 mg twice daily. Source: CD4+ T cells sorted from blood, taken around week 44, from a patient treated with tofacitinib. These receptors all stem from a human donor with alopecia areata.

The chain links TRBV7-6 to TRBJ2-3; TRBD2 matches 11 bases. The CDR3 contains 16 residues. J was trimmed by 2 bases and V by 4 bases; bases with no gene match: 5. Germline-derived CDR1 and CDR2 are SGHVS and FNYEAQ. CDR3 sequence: CASSSLAGAFTDTQYF. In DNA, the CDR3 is TGTGCCAGCAGCTCACTAGCGGGGGCATTCACAGATACGCAGTATTTT.

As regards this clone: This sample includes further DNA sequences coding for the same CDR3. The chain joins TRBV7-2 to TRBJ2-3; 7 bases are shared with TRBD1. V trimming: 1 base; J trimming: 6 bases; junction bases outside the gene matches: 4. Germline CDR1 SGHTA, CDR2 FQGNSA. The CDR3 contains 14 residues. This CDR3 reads CASSLGGGPDTQYF. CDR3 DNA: TGTGCCAGCAGCTTAGGAGGGGGCCCGGATACGCAGTATTTT.

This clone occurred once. This chain's CDR3 is CASSVRPDGLINIQYF. As DNA, the CDR3 is TGTGCCAGCAGCGTTCGGCCCGACGGTTTAATAAACATTCAGTACTTC. The gene calls are TRBV11-2 and TRBJ2-4; D gene unclear. V was clipped by 5 bases and J by 6 bases, with 20 bases between them. Germline V gene sequence: CDR1 SGHAT, CDR2 FQNNGV. The CDR3 has 16 amino acids.

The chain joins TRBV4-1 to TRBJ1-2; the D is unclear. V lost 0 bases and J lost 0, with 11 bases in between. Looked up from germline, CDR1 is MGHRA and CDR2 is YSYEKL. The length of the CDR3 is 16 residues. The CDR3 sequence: CASSQERSRSNYGYTF. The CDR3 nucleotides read TGCGCCAGCAGCCAAGAACGGAGTCGCTCTAACTATGGCTACACCTTC.

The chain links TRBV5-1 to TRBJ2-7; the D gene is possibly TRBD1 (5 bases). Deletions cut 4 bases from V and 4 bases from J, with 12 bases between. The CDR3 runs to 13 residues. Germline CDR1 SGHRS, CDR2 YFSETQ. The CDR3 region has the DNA TGCGCCAGCAGCCCGAGCCAGGGATACGAGCAGTACTTC. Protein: CASSPSQGYEQYF. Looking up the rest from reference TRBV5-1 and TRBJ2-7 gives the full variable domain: KAGVTQTPRYLIKTRGQQVTLSCSPISGHRSVSWYQQTPGQGLQFLFEYFSETQRNKGNFPGRFSGRQFSNSRSEMNVSTLELGDSALYLCASSPSQGYEQYFGPGTRLTVT.

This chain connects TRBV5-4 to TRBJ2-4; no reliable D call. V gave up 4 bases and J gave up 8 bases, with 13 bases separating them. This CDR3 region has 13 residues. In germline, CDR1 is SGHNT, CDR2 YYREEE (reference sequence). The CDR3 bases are TGTGCCAGCAGCCTTAGTGCCGTGGACATTCAGTACTTC. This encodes CASSLSAVDIQYF. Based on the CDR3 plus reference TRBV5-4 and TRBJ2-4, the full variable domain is ETGVTQSPTHLIKTRGQQVTLRCSSQSGHNTVSWYQQALGQGPQFIFQYYREEENGRGNFPPRFSGLQFPNYSSELNVNALELDDSALYLCASSLSAVDIQYFGAGTRLSVL.

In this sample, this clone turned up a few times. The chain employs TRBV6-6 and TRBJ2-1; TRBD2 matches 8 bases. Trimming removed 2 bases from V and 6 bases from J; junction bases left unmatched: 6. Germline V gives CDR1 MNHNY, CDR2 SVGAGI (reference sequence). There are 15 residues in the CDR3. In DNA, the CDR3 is TGTGCCAGCAGTTACACTAGCGGAGGGTCCAATGAGCAGTTCTTC. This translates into CASSYTSGGSNEQFF.

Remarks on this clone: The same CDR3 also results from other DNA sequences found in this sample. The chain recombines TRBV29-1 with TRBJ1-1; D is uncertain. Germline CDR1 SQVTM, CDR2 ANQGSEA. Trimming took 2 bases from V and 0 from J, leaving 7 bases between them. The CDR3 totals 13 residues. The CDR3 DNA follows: TGCAGCGTTGAAAGGGTTATGAACACTGAAGCTTTCTTT. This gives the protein CSVERVMNTEAFF.

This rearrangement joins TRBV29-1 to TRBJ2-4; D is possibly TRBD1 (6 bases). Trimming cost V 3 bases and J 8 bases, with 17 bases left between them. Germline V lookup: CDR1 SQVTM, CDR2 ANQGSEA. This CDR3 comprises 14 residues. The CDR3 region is CSVELKTGRDIQYF. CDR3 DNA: TGCAGCGTTGAGCTAAAGACAGGACGTGACATTCAGTACTTC.

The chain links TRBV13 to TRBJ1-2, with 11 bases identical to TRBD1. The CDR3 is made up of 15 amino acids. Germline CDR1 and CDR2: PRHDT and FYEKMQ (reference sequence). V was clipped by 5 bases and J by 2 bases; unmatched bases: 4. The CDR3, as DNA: TGTGCCAGCAGCCTCCGGACAGGGGGCAACTATGGCTACACCTTC. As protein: CASSLRTGGNYGYTF.

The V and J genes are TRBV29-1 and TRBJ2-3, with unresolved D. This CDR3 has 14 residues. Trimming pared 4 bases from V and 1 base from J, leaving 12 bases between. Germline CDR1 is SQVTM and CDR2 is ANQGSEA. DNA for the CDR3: TGCAGCGTTGCTCCAAGACTCCGCACAGATACGCAGTATTTT. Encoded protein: CSVAPRLRTDTQYF.

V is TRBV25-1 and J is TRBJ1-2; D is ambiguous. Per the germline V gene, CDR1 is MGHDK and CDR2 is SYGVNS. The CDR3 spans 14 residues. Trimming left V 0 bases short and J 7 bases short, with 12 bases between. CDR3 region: CASSEYKAAGGYTF. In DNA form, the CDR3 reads TGTGCCAGCAGTGAATACAAGGCCGCCGGTGGCTACACCTTC.

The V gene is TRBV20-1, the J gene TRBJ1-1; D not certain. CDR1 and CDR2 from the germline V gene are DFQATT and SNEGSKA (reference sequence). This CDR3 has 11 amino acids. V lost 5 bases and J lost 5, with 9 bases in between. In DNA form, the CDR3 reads TGCAGTGCTTATTATCTGACTGAAGCTTTCTTT. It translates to CSAYYLTEAFF.